The clone carrying this T cell receptor (beta chain) has only a few counts. The PCR ran on 60 Vbeta and 13 Jbeta primers. Here immunoSEQ multiplex PCR was the method, and the copy in TCRdb shows in-frame clones only, minus some. The repertoire has roughly 110,000 clones, 65% to 80% of them found once; the top ten carry 2% to 3%. The CDR3 runs 15 residues. The ends were cut back, 2 bases at V and 9 bases at J, with 18 bases in the middle. CDR1 SGHRS and CDR2 YFSETQ come from the germline V gene. The data are from a study of cytomegalovirus exposure and HLA in healthy donors. J is TRBJ2-1 and V is TRBV5-1, with a possible D match to TRBD2 (6 bases). The TCR sequence derives from a female donor in good health and CMV-seronegative. Specimen: PBMCs. Written as DNA, the CDR3 is TGCGCCAGCAGCTTAAGGCCAGGCGGGGATGGTGAGCAGTTCTTC. Translated, it gives CASSLRPGGDGEQFF.